This T cell receptor beta chain comes out of a study of blood T cell repertoires in COVID-19. Original data processing: Nucleated cell number was recorded as an estimate derived from reference gene primer amplification. TCRdb's copy holds only in-frame clones and misses some; the assay was immunoSEQ multiplex PCR. V, J and clone size are those of that table, while D and trimming were read from the DNA. The sample comprises under 150,000 clones, more than 70% of which are singletons, and around 4% rests with the top ten. This clone was detected only a few times. The receptor was derived from a human donor in a cohort sampled during active COVID-19. The source material was peripheral blood.

For the CDR3, the DNA is TGTGCCAGTACCCCGGTCCGGGACTCTAGGACCGGCTACACCTTC. This gives the protein CASTPVRDSRTGYTF. The chain carries TRBV19 and TRBJ1-2; tentatively, D is TRBD1 (5 bases). V was trimmed by 7 bases and J by 8 bases, leaving 23 bases between them. This CDR3 is 15 amino acids long. Germline V lookup: CDR1 LNHDA, CDR2 SQIVND (reference sequence).